These 8 T cell receptor beta chains share one sample of origin, sequenced in a study of blood T cells in healthy people across ages. Primed by a sample-barcoded 5' primer and a J-beta primer mix, a second PCR proceeded for 7 to 11 cycles. Each CDR3 protein is one row after TCRdb ran MiXCR on the 5' RACE reads. In the table there are fewer than 900,000 distinct CDR3 sequences, roughly 47% of which are singletons. Specimen: blood. Receptor source: a woman aged 55-69 years in good health.

The V and J genes are TRBV20-1 and TRBJ1-1; D is uncertain. The germline V and J ends were trimmed by 6 bases and 4 bases, with 15 bases remaining between them. The CDR3 is 13 residues long. Germline-derived CDR1 and CDR2 are DFQATT and SNEGSKA (reference sequence). The CDR3 DNA is TGCAGTGCGAGTGGGAGGATCGGCACTGAAGCTTTCTTT. Translating gives CSASGRIGTEAFF.

This clonotype was recorded many times. The CDR3 region is CSVHVTGSSSYEQYF. The CDR3 bases are TGCAGCGTGCACGTGACAGGCTCTAGCTCCTACGAGCAGTACTTC. The chain employs TRBV29-1 and TRBJ2-7; tentative D call: TRBD1 (6 bases). V was shortened by 6 bases and J by 0 bases, with 18 bases between the two germline ends. Germline V gives CDR1 SQVTM, CDR2 ANQGSEA. There are 15 residues in the CDR3.

Note on this clonotype: A much larger clone is a single base away; this may be a read error. This rearrangement joins TRBV6-5 to TRBJ1-1; D remains unclear. The germline V and J ends were trimmed by 6 bases and 1 base, with 9 bases remaining between them. Germline CDR1 MNHEY, CDR2 SVGAGI. The CDR3 is 13 amino acids. CDR3 protein: CASSIKGNTEAFF. The CDR3, as DNA: TGTGCCAGCAGCATAAAAGGGAACACTGAAGCTTTCTTT.

This clonotype came up a few times. CDR3: CASSLEGGGGRFLRDTQYF. The DNA for the CDR3 is TGTGCCAGCAGTTTAGAGGGAGGGGGGGGCAGGTTCCTTAGGGATACGCAGTATTTT. V is TRBV12-3 or TRBV12-4 and J is TRBJ2-3; D is perhaps TRBD2 (7 bases). CDR3 length: 19 residues. Deletions cut 1 base from V and 6 bases from J, with 26 bases between.

This clonotype was seen a few times. The CDR3 spells CASRNGGSGYTF. The DNA of the CDR3 is TGTGCCAGCAGGAACGGGGGGAGCGGCTACACCTTC. This chain uses TRBV6-2 or TRBV6-3 with TRBJ1-2, with D possibly being TRBD1 (5 bases). Germline V gives CDR1 MNHEY, CDR2 SVGEGT. V was clipped by 6 bases and J by 8 bases, with 13 bases between them. CDR3 length: 12 amino acids.

With regard to this clonotype: Germline is not matched at one junction end, which may reflect a read error. This rearrangement joins TRBV7-2 to TRBJ2-2; 9 positions match TRBD1. Germline V gene lookup returns CDR1 SGHTA and CDR2 FQGNSA. The CDR3 is 18 residues long. CDR3 bases: TGTGCCCGCAGGCCTCGGGGACAGGGACAGAGGAGACCCGGGGAGCTGTTTTTT. This translates into CARRPRGQGQRRPGELFF. The full variable domain, rest sourced from reference TRBV7-2 and TRBJ2-2, is GAGVSQSPSNKVTEKGKDVELRCDPISGHTALYWYRQSLGQGLEFLIYFQGNSAPDKSGLPSDRFSAERTGGSVSTLTIQRTQQEDSAVYLCARRPRGQGQRRPGELFFGEGSRLTVL.

Only a few counts were recorded for this clonotype. This chain links TRBV29-1 with TRBJ1-5; D gene uncertain. Trimming took 4 bases from V and 4 from J, leaving 11 bases between them. The CDR3 runs to 13 residues. Germline assignment: CDR1 SQVTM and CDR2 ANQGSEA. The CDR3 loop reads CSVGLAINQPQHF. The CDR3 DNA sequence: TGCAGCGTTGGCCTTGCCATTAATCAGCCCCAGCATTTT.

The chain has TRBV27 and TRBJ2-6; the D is unclear. The CDR3 has 16 amino acids. Between the trimmed V and J ends, which lost 3 bases and 0 bases, there was a span of 9 bases. Germline V gene data show CDR1 as MNHEY and CDR2 as SMNVEV (reference sequence). The CDR3, as DNA: TGTGCCAGCAGTTTCTTCCGGACCTCTGGGGCCAACGTCCTGACTTTC. It is translated as CASSFFRTSGANVLTF.